Each of the 32 T cell receptor beta chains below was sequenced from the same sample in a study of T cells in Graves' hyperthyroidism and ophthalmopathy. Authors of the study amplified TCR beta CDR3 regions from RNA transcripts. The TCR CDR3 first-round RT-PCR relied on the HTBI primer set. TCRdb reprocessed the multiplex PCR reads with MiXCR, giving one entry per CDR3 protein. The sample has approximately 560,000 distinct CDR3 sequences, 15% to 18% seen once. Sequenced: blood. All receptors come from a woman under 40 with Graves' hyperthyroidism.

The V and J genes are TRBV19 and TRBJ2-3; D call uncertain. The CDR3 contains 13 residues. Trimming took off 11 bases at V and 0 bases at J, with 12 bases between the two ends. Germline V lookup: CDR1 LNHDA, CDR2 SQIVND (reference sequence). CDR3 amino acids: CASAWASTDTQYF. Here the CDR3 DNA reads TGTGCCTCTGCCTGGGCTAGCACAGATACGCAGTATTTT. The whole variable domain, filled in from reference TRBV19 and TRBJ2-3, reads DGGITQSPKYLFRKEGQNVTLSCEQNLNHDAMYWYRQDPGQGLRLIYYSQIVNDFQKGDIAEGYSVSREKKESFPLTVTSAQKNPTAFYLCASAWASTDTQYFGPGTRLTVL.

In this sample, this clonotype turned up many times. The chain combines TRBV6-1 with TRBJ2-7, with 7 bases fitting TRBD1. V gave up 5 bases and J gave up 2 bases; unmatched junction bases: 6. The CDR3 spans 14 residues. Germline CDR1 reads MNHNS; CDR2 reads SASEGT. The CDR3 sequence: CASSLDRFTYEQYF. For the CDR3, the DNA is TGTGCCAGCAGTTTGGACAGGTTCACCTACGAGCAGTACTTC.

This clonotype was seen repeatedly, ten times or more. The rearrangement joins TRBV20-1 to TRBJ2-7; 8 bases are a match to TRBD2. CDR3 length equals 15 residues. V shed 3 bases, J shed 7 bases, and the junction held 14 bases outside the gene matches. Germline values: CDR1 DFQATT, CDR2 SNEGSKA (reference sequence). CDR3 DNA sequence: TGCAGTGCTAGTCTTTTGCGGGAGGTTTTGAGGGAGCAGTACTTC. Encoded protein: CSASLLREVLREQYF.

This clonotype was detected only a few times. The chain joins TRBV7-2 to TRBJ2-5, with TRBD2 as a possible D gene (5 bases). CDR3 size: 15 residues. The germline V gene has CDR1 SGHTA and CDR2 FQGNSA. Trimming took off 3 bases at V and 3 bases at J, with 14 bases between the two ends. CDR3 coding DNA: TGTGCCAGCAGCTTCGAGCTAGCAAGGAAAGAGACCCAGTACTTC. Protein sequence: CASSFELARKETQYF.

This clonotype was counted at least ten times. The V and J genes are TRBV24-1 and TRBJ2-3; 13 bases are a match to TRBD2. CDR3 length: 16 residues. J was trimmed by 4 bases and V by 3 bases; bases with no gene match: 3. Germline CDR1 is KGHDR and CDR2 is SFDVKD. The CDR3: CATSDRGLAGADTQYF. CDR3 coding DNA: TGTGCCACCAGTGATAGAGGACTAGCGGGAGCAGATACGCAGTATTTT.

This clonotype has a handful of counts. The CDR3 coding sequence is TGCGCCAGCAGCTCGGAAGGGATGGAGAGCAATCAGCCCCAGCATTTT. Protein sequence: CASSSEGMESNQPQHF. The chain couples TRBV5-1 to TRBJ1-5; no reliable D call. The germline V and J ends were trimmed by 3 bases and 1 base, with 14 bases remaining between them. The CDR3 totals 16 residues. From germline, CDR1 is SGHRS and CDR2 YFSETQ.

This clonotype was recorded at least ten times. The chain links TRBV2 to TRBJ1-2; D is possibly TRBD1 (5 bases). Germline V CDR1 and CDR2: SNHLY, FYNNEI. The CDR3 is 18 amino acids. V lost 9 bases, J lost 0 bases, and 26 bases lay in between. CDR3 region: CASSVSRASIATNYGYTF. The CDR3 region has the DNA TGTGCCAGTAGCGTCTCCAGGGCTTCTATAGCCACTAACTATGGCTACACCTTC.

This clonotype was counted between two and nine times. The chain uses TRBV20-1 and TRBJ2-7; D ambiguous. V lost 1 base and J 2 bases, leaving 9 bases between the germline ends. This CDR3 has 13 residues. Germline V gene lookup returns CDR1 DFQATT and CDR2 SNEGSKA (reference sequence). The CDR3 region has the DNA TGCAGTGCTAGAGTCCCTGCCACCTACGAGCAGTACTTC. It is translated as CSARVPATYEQYF.

The gene calls are TRBV19 and TRBJ2-7; 10 nucleotides agree with TRBD2. The CDR3 length is 14 residues. The V gene's germline CDR1 is LNHDA and CDR2 SQIVND (reference sequence). With 6 bases clipped from V and 3 bases from J, the junction kept 5 bases outside the gene matches. The DNA for the CDR3 is TGTGCCAGTAGCCGTAGGACTAGCGGCTACGAGCAGTACTTC. Residues: CASSRRTSGYEQYF.

This clonotype was counted only a few times. The chain has TRBV20-1 and TRBJ2-2, with a weak D call TRBD1 (5 bases). Germline V gives CDR1 DFQATT, CDR2 SNEGSKA (reference sequence). The CDR3 consists of 17 residues. With 0 bases removed from V and 1 base from J, the gap between germline ends came to 15 bases. CDR3 sequence: CSARESYGQGNTGELFF. CDR3 nucleotides: TGCAGTGCTAGAGAAAGTTATGGTCAGGGGAACACCGGGGAGCTGTTTTTT.

This clonotype was counted at least ten times. The chain uses TRBV7-2 and TRBJ2-7; D gene uncertain. Germline loops: CDR1 SGHTA, CDR2 FQGNSA. V was pared by 5 bases and J by 4 bases, with 18 bases between. The CDR3 runs 15 residues. CDR3 amino acids: CASSPRMSHGYEQYF. The CDR3 nucleotides are TGTGCCAGCAGCCCACGGATGAGTCACGGTTACGAGCAGTACTTC.

The sample holds many counts of this clonotype. J is TRBJ2-1 and V is TRBV7-9; 10 bases are a match to TRBD2. This CDR3 is 16 amino acids long. The germline gives CDR1 SEHNR, CDR2 FQNEAQ (reference sequence). V was clipped by 0 bases and J by 7 bases; unmatched bases: 6. The CDR3 spells CASSLAGLAGVNEQFF. The CDR3 bases are TGTGCCAGCAGCTTAGCGGGGCTAGCGGGAGTGAATGAGCAGTTCTTC.

This clonotype appeared many times. The rearrangement uses TRBV27 and TRBJ2-7; tentative D call: TRBD1 (5 bases). V was pared by 7 bases and J by 5 bases, with 21 bases between. Germline CDR1 is MNHEY and CDR2 is SMNVEV (reference sequence). CDR3 size: 15 residues. In DNA form, the CDR3 reads TGTGCCAGCATGGGCGGCAGGGCTCAAGTCGACGAGCAGTACTTC. Translating gives CASMGGRAQVDEQYF.

This clonotype was picked up many times. CDR3 region: CASSSLDTGDREKLFF. CDR3 in DNA: TGTGCCAGCAGTTCCTTGGACACAGGGGATCGAGAAAAACTGTTTTTT. The J gene is TRBJ1-4, the V gene TRBV28, with 7 bases that match TRBD1. The germline CDR1 and CDR2 sequences are MDHEN and SYDVKM. V lost 4 bases and J lost 8; bases outside the gene matches: 13. The CDR3 sequence is 16 residues long.

This clonotype came up many times. V is TRBV20-1 and J is TRBJ2-7; D is possibly TRBD2 (6 bases). Germline V gene data show CDR1 as DFQATT and CDR2 as SNEGSKA (reference sequence). Trimming took 5 bases from V and 4 from J, leaving 15 bases between them. This CDR3 contains 13 residues. The CDR3 region is CSAYGGPGYEQYF. The CDR3 bases are TGCAGTGCTTATGGAGGGCCGGGTTACGAGCAGTACTTC.

At least ten counts were recorded for this clonotype. This chain uses TRBV12-3 or TRBV12-4 with TRBJ1-5; TRBD1 agrees at 7 bases. CDR3 length: 15 amino acids. V gave up 5 bases and J gave up 5 bases; unmatched junction bases: 9. This CDR3 reads CASSHRGNGYQPQHF. The CDR3 nucleotides read TGTGCCAGCAGTCACAGGGGCAATGGATATCAGCCCCAGCATTTT.

About this clonotype: A single base separates this from a much larger clone, so it may be a read error. The chain couples TRBV28 to TRBJ2-7, with 10 bases aligning to TRBD2. Germline CDR1 is MDHEN and CDR2 is SYDVKM. There are 15 residues in the CDR3. V shed 8 bases and J 3 bases; nucleotides not matched to a gene: 10. The CDR3, as DNA: TGTGCCAGCGGTGCCACTAGCGGGGTTTTCTACGAGCAGTACTTC. Its translation: CASGATSGVFYEQYF.

The chain is built from TRBV10-3 and TRBJ1-6; TRBD1 aligns across 8 bases. The CDR3 is made up of 18 amino acids. V dropped 2 bases and J dropped 0; count of bases not matched to a gene: 6. CDR1 and CDR2 (germline): ENHRY, SYGVKD. In nucleotides, the CDR3 is TGTGCCATCAGTGAGGCAGGACAGGGCAGCTCCTATAATTCACCCCTCCACTTT. Protein sequence: CAISEAGQGSSYNSPLHF.

V is TRBV29-1 and J is TRBJ2-3, with D perhaps matching TRBD1 (6 bases). V shed 6 bases and J shed 0 bases, with 13 bases lying between them. There are 14 residues in the CDR3. Per the germline V gene, CDR1 is SQVTM and CDR2 is ANQGSEA. In DNA form, the CDR3 reads TGCAGCGTGGCCGCCGGGACAAGCACAGATACGCAGTATTTT. Translation gives CSVAAGTSTDTQYF.

At least ten counts were recorded for this clonotype. The gene calls are TRBV12-3 or TRBV12-4 and TRBJ2-7; D perhaps matches TRBD1 (6 bases). This CDR3 is 15 amino acids long. The V end was cut by 4 bases, the J end by 2 bases, with 15 bases between. The CDR3: CASSYSGTPTYEQYF. As DNA, the CDR3 is TGTGCCAGCAGTTATTCCGGGACACCGACCTACGAGCAGTACTTC.

The V and J genes are TRBV29-1 and TRBJ2-6; D unclear. Germline CDR1 and CDR2: SQVTM and ANQGSEA. Deletions cut 0 bases from V and 0 bases from J, with 6 bases between. The CDR3 extends over 15 amino acids. CDR3 coding DNA: TGCAGCGTTGAAGACCTAAACTCTGGGGCCAACGTCCTGACTTTC. Translation gives CSVEDLNSGANVLTF.

The table lists this clonotype with a few counts. The rearrangement joins TRBV25-1 to TRBJ2-7; D uncertain. The germline CDR1 and CDR2 sequences are MGHDK and SYGVNS. This CDR3 is built from 12 residues. V was trimmed by 4 bases and J by 4 bases, leaving 8 bases between them. The CDR3 bases are TGTGCCAGCAGTGTAGTACCGTACGAGCAGTACTTC. Protein: CASSVVPYEQYF.

Many counts were recorded for this clonotype. The chain combines TRBV20-1 with TRBJ2-1, with D unclear. Trimming took off 3 bases at V and 4 bases at J, with 19 bases between the two ends. The CDR3 runs 16 residues. Germline V gene sequence: CDR1 DFQATT, CDR2 SNEGSKA (reference sequence). CDR3 bases: TGCAGTGCTAGTTCCTTTGATCGGCCCACATACAATGAGCAGTTCTTC. Its translation: CSASSFDRPTYNEQFF.

This clonotype was detected a few times. The chain links TRBV20-1 to TRBJ1-1, with D uncertain. The CDR3 contains 16 residues. Germline lookup yields CDR1 DFQATT and CDR2 SNEGSKA (reference sequence). V was clipped by 2 bases and J by 2 bases, with 18 bases between them. The CDR3 DNA follows: TGCAGTGCTAGAAATATCGCTAGCGATTTTAACACTGAAGCTTTCTTT. Translating it yields CSARNIASDFNTEAFF.

This clonotype was detected many times. The chain is built from TRBV7-2 and TRBJ2-3; D uncertain. The CDR3 length is 14 residues. V shed 2 bases and J shed 6 bases, with 12 bases lying between them. Per germline, CDR1 SGHTA and CDR2 FQGNSA. The CDR3 loop reads CASSLTYPHDTQYF. In nucleotides, the CDR3 is TGTGCCAGCAGCTTAACATACCCTCACGATACGCAGTATTTT. The complete variable domain, with remaining parts taken from reference TRBV7-2 and TRBJ2-3, reads GAGVSQSPSNKVTEKGKDVELRCDPISGHTALYWYRQSLGQGLEFLIYFQGNSAPDKSGLPSDRFSAERTGGSVSTLTIQRTQQEDSAVYLCASSLTYPHDTQYFGPGTRLTVL.

This clonotype was found a few times. The V and J genes are TRBV5-1 and TRBJ2-2; TRBD2 aligns across 14 bases. The CDR3 has 17 amino acids. Trimming removed 3 bases from V and 6 bases from J; junction bases left unmatched: 7. Germline assignment: CDR1 SGHRS and CDR2 YFSETQ. The CDR3 DNA sequence: TGCGCCAGCAGCTGGGGACTAGCGGGAGCCGCGGCCGGGGAGCTGTTTTTT. Its translation: CASSWGLAGAAAGELFF.

This clonotype was detected ten times or more. The rearrangement links TRBV7-9 to TRBJ1-1; TRBD1 matches 8 bases. Per germline, CDR1 SEHNR and CDR2 FQNEAQ (reference sequence). The CDR3 loop spans 15 amino acids. V shed 4 bases, J shed 1 base, and the junction held 5 bases outside the gene matches. Here the CDR3 reads CASSSGTGENTEAFF. The CDR3 nucleotides read TGTGCCAGCAGCTCCGGGACAGGAGAGAACACTGAAGCTTTCTTT.

V usage is TRBV24-1 and J usage is TRBJ2-7; D is possibly TRBD1 (6 bases). CDR1 is KGHDR and CDR2 is SFDVKD in the germline V gene. The CDR3 has 15 amino acids. V was clipped by 4 bases and J by 0 bases, with 12 bases between them. Here the CDR3 reads CATSDSDSISYEQYF. The DNA of the CDR3 is TGTGCCACCAGTGACTCGGACAGTATCTCCTACGAGCAGTACTTC.

This clonotype was seen at least ten times. The chain combines TRBV30 with TRBJ1-4; D is uncertain. Trimming removed 0 bases at V and 8 bases at J, with 16 bases between. Per the germline V gene, CDR1 is GTSNPN and CDR2 is SVGIG (reference sequence). There are 15 residues in the CDR3. CDR3 residues: CAWSVWEILGEKLFF. DNA for the CDR3: TGTGCCTGGAGTGTATGGGAAATTCTCGGGGAAAAACTGTTTTTT.

This clonotype was found many times. This chain joins TRBV7-9 and TRBJ2-1; 11 nucleotides match TRBD2. The CDR3 runs to 17 residues. J was trimmed by 7 bases and V by 4 bases; bases with no gene match: 12. Germline-derived CDR1 and CDR2 are SEHNR and FQNEAQ (reference sequence). CDR3 DNA sequence: TGTGCCAGCAGCTCAGGCGGGACTAGCGGAACTGTGAATGAGCAGTTCTTC. This sequence encodes CASSSGGTSGTVNEQFF.

This clonotype was found many times. The chain links TRBV15 to TRBJ2-7, with TRBD2 identical over 12 bases. The CDR3 contains 18 residues. J lost 9 bases, V lost 3 bases, and 18 bases had no gene match. From germline, CDR1 is LNHNV and CDR2 YYDKDF (reference sequence). The CDR3 region is CATSSREGRLAGANMQYF. The CDR3 DNA reads TGTGCCACCAGCAGCCGGGAGGGGCGACTAGCGGGGGCAAATATGCAGTACTTC.

This clonotype was picked up many times. The chain joins TRBV18 to TRBJ2-7; 12 bases map to TRBD2. The CDR3 contains 13 residues. The ends lost 3 bases at V and 7 bases at J; junction bases unmatched: 1. The germline V gene has CDR1 KGHSH and CDR2 LQKENI. The chain's CDR3 is CASSPTSGGEQYF. In nucleotides, the CDR3 is TGTGCCAGCTCACCGACTAGCGGGGGAGAGCAGTACTTC.